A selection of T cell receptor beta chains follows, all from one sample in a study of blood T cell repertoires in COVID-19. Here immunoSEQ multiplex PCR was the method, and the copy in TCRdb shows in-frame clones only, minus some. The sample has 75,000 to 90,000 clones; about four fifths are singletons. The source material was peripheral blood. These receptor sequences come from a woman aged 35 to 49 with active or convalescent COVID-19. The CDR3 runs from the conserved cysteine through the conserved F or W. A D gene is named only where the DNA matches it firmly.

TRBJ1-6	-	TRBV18	CASSPPGGGNSPLHF
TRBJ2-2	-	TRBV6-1	CASSETVRGELFF
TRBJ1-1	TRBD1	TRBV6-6	CASSQWDRVNTEAFF
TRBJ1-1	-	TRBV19	CASSMSGSDTEAFF
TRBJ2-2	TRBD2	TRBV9	CASRASGTGELFF
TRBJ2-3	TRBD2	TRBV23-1	CASSRAGGASTDTQYF
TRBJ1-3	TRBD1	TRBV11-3	CASSSYRGQNTIYF
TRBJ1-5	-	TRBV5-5	CASSQQAYSNQPQHF
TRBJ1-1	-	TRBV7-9	CASSLEGRWTEAFF
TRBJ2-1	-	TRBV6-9	CASSPGTFTHNADQFF
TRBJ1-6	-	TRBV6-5	CASRSVVFPNSPLHF
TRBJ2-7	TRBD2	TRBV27	CASSLASGLYEQYF
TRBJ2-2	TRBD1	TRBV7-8	CASRYRQGANTGELFF
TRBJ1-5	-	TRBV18	CASSPGRGPSNQPQHF
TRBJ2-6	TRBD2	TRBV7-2	CASSLAAGGPRSGANVLTF
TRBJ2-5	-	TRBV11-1	CASSLARETQYF
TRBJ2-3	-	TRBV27	CASSFVHPSTDTQYF
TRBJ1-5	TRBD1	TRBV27	CASRDRGRLQPQHF
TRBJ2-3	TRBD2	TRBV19	CASSGWTSGTDTQYF
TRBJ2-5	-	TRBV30	CAWGASQETQYF
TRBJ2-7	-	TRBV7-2	CASSKIPGHSYEQYF
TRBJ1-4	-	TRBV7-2	CASSLGNTEKLFF
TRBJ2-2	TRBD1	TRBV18	CASSPNRDRGTGELFF
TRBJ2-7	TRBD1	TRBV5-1	CASSSRTGLVHEQYF
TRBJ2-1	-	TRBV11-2	CASSPDLYNEQFF
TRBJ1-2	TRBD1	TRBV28	CASSPGQNYGYTF
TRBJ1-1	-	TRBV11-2	CASSLFRSNTEAFF
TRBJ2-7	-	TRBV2	CASSESEAGGDYEQYF